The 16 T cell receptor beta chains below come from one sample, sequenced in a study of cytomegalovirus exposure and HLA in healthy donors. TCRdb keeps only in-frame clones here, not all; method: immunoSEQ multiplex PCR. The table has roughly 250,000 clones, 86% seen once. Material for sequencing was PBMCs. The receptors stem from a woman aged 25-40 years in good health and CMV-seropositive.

For the CDR3, the DNA is TGTGCCAGCAGTCCGACAGATACGCAGTATTTT. It yields the protein CASSPTDTQYF. This rearrangement joins TRBV6-6 to TRBJ2-3, with D uncertain. The CDR3 loop spans 11 amino acids. In germline, CDR1 is MNHNY, CDR2 SVGAGI (reference sequence). V lost 5 bases, J lost 3 bases, and 3 bases lay in between.

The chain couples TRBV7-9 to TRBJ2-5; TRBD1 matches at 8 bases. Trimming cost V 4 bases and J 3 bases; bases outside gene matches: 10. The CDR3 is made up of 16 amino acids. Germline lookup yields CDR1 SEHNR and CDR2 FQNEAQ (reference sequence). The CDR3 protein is CASSYERDRREETQYF. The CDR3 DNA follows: TGTGCCAGCAGCTATGAACGGGACAGGCGGGAAGAGACCCAGTACTTC.

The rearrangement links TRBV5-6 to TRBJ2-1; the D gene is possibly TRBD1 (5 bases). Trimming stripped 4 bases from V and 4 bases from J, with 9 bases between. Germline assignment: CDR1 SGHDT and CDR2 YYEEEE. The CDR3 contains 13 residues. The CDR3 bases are TGTGCCAGCAGCCCTGACAGTTACAATGAGCAGTTCTTC. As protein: CASSPDSYNEQFF.

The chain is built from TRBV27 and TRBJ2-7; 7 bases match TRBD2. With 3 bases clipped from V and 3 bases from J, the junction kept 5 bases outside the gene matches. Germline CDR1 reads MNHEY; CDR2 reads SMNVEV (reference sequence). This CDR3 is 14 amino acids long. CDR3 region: CASSFAGLIYEQYF. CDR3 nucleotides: TGTGCCAGCAGTTTTGCGGGACTAATCTACGAGCAGTACTTC.

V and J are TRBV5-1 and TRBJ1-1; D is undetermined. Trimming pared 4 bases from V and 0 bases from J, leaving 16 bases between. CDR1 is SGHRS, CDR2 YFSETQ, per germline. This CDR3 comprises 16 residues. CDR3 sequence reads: CASSESPPHLNTEAFF. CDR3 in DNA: TGCGCCAGCAGCGAAAGTCCTCCACATCTGAACACTGAAGCTTTCTTT.

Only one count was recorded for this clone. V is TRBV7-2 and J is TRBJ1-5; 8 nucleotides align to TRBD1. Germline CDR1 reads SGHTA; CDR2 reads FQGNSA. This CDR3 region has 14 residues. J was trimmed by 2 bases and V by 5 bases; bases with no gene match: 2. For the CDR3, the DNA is TGTGCCAGCAGCACGACAGGGGGCAATCAGCCCCAGCATTTT. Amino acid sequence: CASSTTGGNQPQHF.

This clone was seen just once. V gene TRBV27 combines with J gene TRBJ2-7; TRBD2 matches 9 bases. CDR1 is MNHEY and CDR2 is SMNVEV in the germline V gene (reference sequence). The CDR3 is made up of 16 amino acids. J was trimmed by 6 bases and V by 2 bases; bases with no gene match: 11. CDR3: CASSLGYRGRAREQYF. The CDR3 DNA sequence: TGTGCCAGCAGTTTAGGGTATCGCGGGAGGGCGCGCGAGCAGTACTTC.

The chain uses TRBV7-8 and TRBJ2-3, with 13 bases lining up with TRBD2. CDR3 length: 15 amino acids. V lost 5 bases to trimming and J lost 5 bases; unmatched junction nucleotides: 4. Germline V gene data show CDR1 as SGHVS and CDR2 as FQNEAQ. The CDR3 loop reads CASSHGLAGVDTQYF. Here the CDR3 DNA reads TGTGCCAGCAGCCATGGACTAGCGGGAGTAGATACGCAGTATTTT.

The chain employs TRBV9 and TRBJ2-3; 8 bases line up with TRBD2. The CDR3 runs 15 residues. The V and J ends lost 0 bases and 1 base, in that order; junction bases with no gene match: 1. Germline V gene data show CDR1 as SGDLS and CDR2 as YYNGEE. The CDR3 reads CASSVVLAGTDTQYF. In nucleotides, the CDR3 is TGTGCCAGCAGCGTAGTACTAGCGGGCACAGATACGCAGTATTTT.

The CDR3 loop is CASSPGDYEQYF. The CDR3 DNA reads as TGTGCCAGCTCACCCGGTGATTACGAGCAGTACTTC. The chain uses TRBV18 and TRBJ2-7; no clear D gene. The CDR3 has 12 residues. Trimming removed 3 bases from V and 4 bases from J, with 7 bases in between. Germline V lookup: CDR1 KGHSH, CDR2 LQKENI. The variable domain in full, with the rest retrieved from reference TRBV18 and TRBJ2-7, is NAGVMQNPRHLVRRRGQEARLRCSPMKGHSHVYWYRQLPEEGLKFMVYLQKENIIDESGMPKERFSAEFPKEGPSILRIQQVVRGDSAAYFCASSPGDYEQYFGPGTRLTVT.

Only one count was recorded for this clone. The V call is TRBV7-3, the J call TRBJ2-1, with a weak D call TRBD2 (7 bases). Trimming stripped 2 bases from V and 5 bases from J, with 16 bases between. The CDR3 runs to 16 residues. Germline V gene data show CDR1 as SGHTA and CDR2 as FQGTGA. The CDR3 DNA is TGTGCCAGCAGCTTAGGGGGGGCTAGCGGAAACAATGAGCAGTTCTTC. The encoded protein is CASSLGGASGNNEQFF.

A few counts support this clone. Here the CDR3 DNA reads TGTGCCAGCAGTGACGGACTAGCGTCCAATGAGCAGTTCTTC. Amino acids: CASSDGLASNEQFF. The chain employs TRBV6-4 and TRBJ2-1; 9 positions agree with TRBD2. There are 14 residues in the CDR3. Germline loops: CDR1 MRHNA, CDR2 SNTAGT. V lost 2 bases and J lost 6; bases outside the gene matches: 2.

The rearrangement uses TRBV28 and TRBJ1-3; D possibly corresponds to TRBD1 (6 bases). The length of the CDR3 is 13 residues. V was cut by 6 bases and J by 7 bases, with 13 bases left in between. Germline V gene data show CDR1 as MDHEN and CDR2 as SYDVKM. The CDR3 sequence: CASSLRGFNTIYF. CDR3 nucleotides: TGTGCCAGCAGCCTCAGGGGATTCAACACCATATATTTT.

The CDR3 DNA sequence: TGTGCCTGGAGCGGCCCAGGCGGCTACACCTTC. Translating it yields CAWSGPGGYTF. The rearrangement uses TRBV30 and TRBJ1-2; D gene unclear. Trimming took off 3 bases at V and 8 bases at J, with 10 bases between the two ends. The CDR3 has 11 residues. From germline, CDR1 is GTSNPN and CDR2 SVGIG (reference sequence).

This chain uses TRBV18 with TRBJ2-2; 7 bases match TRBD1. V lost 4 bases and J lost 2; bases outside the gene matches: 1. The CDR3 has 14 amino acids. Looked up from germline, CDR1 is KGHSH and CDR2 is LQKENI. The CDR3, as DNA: TGTGCCAGCTCACGACAGGGAAACACCGGGGAGCTGTTTTTT. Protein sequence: CASSRQGNTGELFF.

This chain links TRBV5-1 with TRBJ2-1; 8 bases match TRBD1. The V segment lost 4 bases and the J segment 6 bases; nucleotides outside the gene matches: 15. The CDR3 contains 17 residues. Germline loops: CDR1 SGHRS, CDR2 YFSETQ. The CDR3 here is CASSTPVSDRVFNEQFF. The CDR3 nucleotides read TGCGCCAGCAGCACGCCAGTATCGGACAGGGTTTTCAATGAGCAGTTCTTC.